One sample yielded the 31 T cell receptor beta chains listed below, sequenced in a study of CD8 T cells in Susac syndrome. Reverse transcription of about 0.5 to 1 ug RNA was performed with random hexamers. TCRdb used MiXCR to reprocess the immunoSEQ multiplex PCR reads, holding one entry per CDR3 protein. Of approximately 170,000 distinct CDR3 sequences in the sample, 94% were seen once. Sequencing was carried out using CD4+ T cells from PBMCs. The source of these receptors is a human donor with multiple sclerosis.

The V call is TRBV30, the J call TRBJ1-2; TRBD1 might be the D (6 bases). The CDR3 is 13 residues long. The germline V gene encodes CDR1 GTSNPN and CDR2 SVGIG (reference sequence). With 2 bases removed from V and 4 bases from J, the gap between germline ends came to 11 bases. The DNA of the CDR3 is TGTGCCTGGAGTTGGCGGGGGCTCTATGGCTACACCTTC. This sequence encodes CAWSWRGLYGYTF. Full variable domain (missing parts from reference TRBV30 and TRBJ1-2): SQTIHQWPATLVQPVGSPLSLECTVEGTSNPNLYWYRQAAGRGLQLLFYSVGIGQISSEVPQNLSASRPQDRQFILSSKKLLLSDSGFYLCAWSWRGLYGYTFGSGTRLTVV.

The genes are TRBV7-9 and TRBJ1-1; D is unclear. V dropped 3 bases and J dropped 6 bases, with 11 bases sitting between them. Per germline, CDR1 SEHNR and CDR2 FQNEAQ (reference sequence). This CDR3 is built from 13 residues. The CDR3 protein is CASSFVGDPEAFF. The CDR3 nucleotides read TGTGCCAGCAGCTTCGTGGGTGATCCTGAAGCTTTCTTT.

The gene calls are TRBV9 and TRBJ2-3; 7 positions agree with TRBD2. Germline lookup yields CDR1 SGDLS and CDR2 YYNGEE. Germline trimming cut 4 bases from V and 2 bases from J; bases unmatched to any gene: 16. The CDR3 consists of 18 residues. CDR3 sequence: CASSPHPPTSANTDTQYF. CDR3 nucleotide sequence: TGTGCCAGCAGCCCCCACCCCCCCACTAGCGCCAACACAGATACGCAGTATTTT.

This clonotype was recorded only once. This sequence joins TRBV12-3 or TRBV12-4 and TRBJ2-3; 7 bases fit TRBD2. This CDR3 comprises 15 residues. After removal of 3 bases from V and 4 bases from J, the junction contained 7 bases not matched to a gene. CDR3 DNA: TGTGCCAGCAGTTTCATGACGGGAGGCGCAGATACGCAGTATTTT. Protein sequence: CASSFMTGGADTQYF.

The rearrangement uses TRBV5-1 and TRBJ1-4; TRBD1 aligns across 7 bases. From germline, CDR1 is SGHRS and CDR2 YFSETQ. The CDR3 is 15 residues long. Losses at the gene ends were 4 bases for V and 8 bases for J; bases not matched to a gene: 11. CDR3 sequence: CASSPDRAGNEKLFF. The DNA for the CDR3 is TGCGCCAGCAGCCCAGACAGGGCCGGGAACGAAAAACTGTTTTTT.

This chain joins TRBV4-3 and TRBJ1-5; a weak D match, TRBD1 (5 bases). The CDR3 extends over 16 amino acids. Germline CDR1 LGHNA, CDR2 YSLEER. V was pared by 0 bases and J by 5 bases, with 14 bases between. CDR3: CASSQDRVGTDQPQHF. Written as DNA, the CDR3 is TGCGCCAGCAGCCAAGATCGGGTAGGGACTGATCAGCCCCAGCATTTT.

The chain carries TRBV29-1 and TRBJ2-1, with TRBD1 identical over 7 bases. This CDR3 has 13 amino acids. Germline V gives CDR1 SQVTM, CDR2 ANQGSEA. The junction had 4 bases not matched to a gene; V was cut back by 8 bases and J by 0 bases. In DNA form, the CDR3 reads TGCAGCTCCCGGGACAGCTCCTACAATGAGCAGTTCTTC. Its translation: CSSRDSSYNEQFF.

This chain uses TRBV27 with TRBJ1-5, with D hard to call. Germline CDR1 is MNHEY and CDR2 is SMNVEV (reference sequence). This CDR3 has 15 amino acids. V was shortened by 7 bases and J by 8 bases, with 21 bases between the two germline ends. This chain's CDR3 is CASTPQWGGSEPQHF. In DNA form, the CDR3 reads TGTGCCAGCACCCCCCAATGGGGAGGCAGCGAGCCCCAGCATTTT.

V is TRBV29-1 and J is TRBJ1-3; TRBD1 matches at 7 bases. The germline V gene encodes CDR1 SQVTM and CDR2 ANQGSEA. The CDR3 contains 14 residues. V gave up 6 bases and J gave up 3 bases; unmatched junction bases: 8. This CDR3 is CSVRDSSGGNTIYF. The CDR3 nucleotides read TGCAGCGTCAGGGACAGCTCTGGTGGAAACACCATATATTTT.

V usage is TRBV12-3 or TRBV12-4 and J usage is TRBJ2-2; no reliable D call. This CDR3 region has 14 residues. V lost 6 bases and J 0 bases, leaving 8 bases between the germline ends. The CDR3 here is CASRVNANTGELFF. CDR3 DNA: TGTGCCAGCAGAGTAAACGCGAACACCGGGGAGCTGTTTTTT.

The chain links TRBV20-1 to TRBJ1-1; D uncertain. With 2 bases removed from V and 1 base from J, the gap between germline ends came to 2 bases. The germline gives CDR1 DFQATT, CDR2 SNEGSKA (reference sequence). The CDR3 is made up of 11 amino acids. The CDR3 DNA is TGCAGTGCTAGAAAGAACACTGAAGCTTTCTTT. This sequence encodes CSARKNTEAFF.

The genes are TRBV7-2 and TRBJ2-5, with TRBD2 identical over 12 bases. V lost 2 bases, J lost 4 bases, and 5 bases stayed unmatched. The CDR3 is 16 amino acids. Per the germline V gene, CDR1 is SGHTA and CDR2 is FQGNSA. Here the CDR3 reads CASSLSLAGGGETQYF. CDR3 coding DNA: TGTGCCAGCAGCTTATCACTAGCGGGAGGTGGAGAGACCCAGTACTTC.

As concerns this clonotype: The missing conserved phenylalanine or tryptophan at the end of this CDR3 makes a read error likely. The DNA is omitted, as the CDR3 cannot be located on it reliably, and the CDR3 follows TCRdb's listing. The rearrangement joins TRBV29-1 to TRBJ1-2; the DNA was not used to check the table's D call, TRBD1. Inclusive of both ends, the CDR3 amounts to 13 amino acids. Per germline, CDR1 SQVTM and CDR2 ANQGSEA. CDR3 sequence: CSVETGQQSPGTC.

The chain joins TRBV3-1 to TRBJ1-1; TRBD1 matches at 9 bases. After removal of 4 bases from V and 5 bases from J, the junction contained 5 bases not matched to a gene. This CDR3 has 14 residues. CDR1 is LGHDT and CDR2 is YNNKEL in the germline V gene (reference sequence). For the CDR3, the DNA is TGTGCCAGCAGCCGGGACAGGGTTCGGACTGAAGCTTTCTTT. It yields the protein CASSRDRVRTEAFF.

The DNA of the CDR3 is TGCAGCGCCAAACAGGGGGCCGGGGACATTCAGTACTTC. As protein: CSAKQGAGDIQYF. The V gene is TRBV29-1, the J gene TRBJ2-4; TRBD1 agrees at 9 bases. V was clipped by 7 bases and J by 8 bases; unmatched bases: 9. There are 13 residues in the CDR3. CDR1 is SQVTM and CDR2 is ANQGSEA in the germline V gene.

The gene calls are TRBV20-1 and TRBJ1-4, with 7 bases that match TRBD1. The CDR3 extends over 12 amino acids. Germline CDR1 reads DFQATT; CDR2 reads SNEGSKA (reference sequence). After removal of 5 bases from V and 5 bases from J, the junction contained 2 bases not matched to a gene. CDR3 DNA sequence: TGCAGTGCTGGCAGGGGGAATGAAAAACTGTTTTTT. Amino acids: CSAGRGNEKLFF.

V and J are TRBV2 and TRBJ2-2; 8 nucleotides align to TRBD2. V gave up 8 bases and J gave up 8 bases; unmatched junction bases: 13. Looked up from germline, CDR1 is SNHLY and CDR2 is FYNNEI. The CDR3 extends over 15 amino acids. In DNA, the CDR3 is TGTGCCAGCCGAAACCCAGCGGGAGTGGTGGGGGAGCTGTTTTTT. Protein product: CASRNPAGVVGELFF.

The chain has TRBV20-1 and TRBJ2-7; D unclear. This CDR3 is 12 amino acids long. Germline V lookup: CDR1 DFQATT, CDR2 SNEGSKA (reference sequence). Deletions cut 8 bases from V and 2 bases from J, with 13 bases between. The CDR3 region has the DNA TGCAGTCCCCGTGGTATCACCTACGAGCAGTACTTC. Protein: CSPRGITYEQYF.

This clonotype was recorded only once. The rearrangement links TRBV20-1 to TRBJ2-4; D is possibly TRBD1 or TRBD2 (5 bases each). The germline V gene encodes CDR1 DFQATT and CDR2 SNEGSKA (reference sequence). V lost 0 bases and J 4 bases, leaving 7 bases between the germline ends. This CDR3 spans 13 amino acids. This CDR3 reads CSARDEGKNIQYF. The CDR3 coding sequence is TGCAGTGCTAGAGATGAGGGGAAAAACATTCAGTACTTC.

The genes are TRBV7-3 and TRBJ2-5; D may be TRBD1 (6 bases). V was pared by 6 bases and J by 5 bases, with 13 bases between. The CDR3 consists of 13 residues. CDR1 SGHTA and CDR2 FQGTGA come from the germline V gene. The CDR3 DNA is TGTGCCAGCAGGGTCGCAGGGGTGGAGACCCAGTACTTC. Its protein is CASRVAGVETQYF.

V and J are TRBV2 and TRBJ1-1; D not certain. CDR1 is SNHLY, CDR2 FYNNEI, per germline. Trimming left V 7 bases short and J 1 base short, with 19 bases between. The length of the CDR3 is 16 residues. The CDR3 bases are TGTGCCAGCAACCTCAACCCATCCAGGAGGAACACTGAAGCTTTCTTT. Its protein product is CASNLNPSRRNTEAFF.

This sequence joins TRBV12-3 or TRBV12-4 and TRBJ2-2; TRBD1 agrees at 7 bases. V lost 6 bases to trimming and J lost 11 bases; unmatched junction nucleotides: 12. This CDR3 spans 14 amino acids. Here the CDR3 DNA reads TGTGCCAGCAGATCGGGACAGAACACCGCAGAGCTGTTTTTT. Protein: CASRSGQNTAELFF.

The rearrangement links TRBV27 to TRBJ2-1; the D is unclear. Trimming shortened V by 6 bases and J by 5 bases, and 11 bases separated the two germline ends. Looked up from germline, CDR1 is MNHEY and CDR2 is SMNVEV (reference sequence). CDR3 length: 13 amino acids. The CDR3 DNA reads as TGTGCCAGCAGCTGGTCCCTGAACAATGAGCAGTTCTTC. Protein sequence: CASSWSLNNEQFF.

V usage is TRBV5-1 and J usage is TRBJ1-5, with a tentative D call TRBD1 (5 bases). Germline assignment: CDR1 SGHRS and CDR2 YFSETQ. The ends were cut back, 5 bases at V and 5 bases at J, with 14 bases in the middle. The CDR3 spans 14 residues. DNA of the CDR3: TGCGCCAGCAGGGATCCAGGGAGCGATCAGCCCCAGCATTTT. It specifies CASRDPGSDQPQHF.

The chain links TRBV30 to TRBJ2-4; TRBD2 matches at 11 bases. Trimming at V came to 4 bases and at J to 4 bases, leaving 3 bases not matched to a gene. Germline V gene lookup returns CDR1 GTSNPN and CDR2 SVGIG (reference sequence). The CDR3 is 14 amino acids. The CDR3 reads CAWTGLAVKNIQYF. In DNA form, the CDR3 reads TGTGCCTGGACGGGACTAGCGGTGAAAAACATTCAGTACTTC. The whole variable domain, remainder taken from reference TRBV30 and TRBJ2-4, is SQTIHQWPATLVQPVGSPLSLECTVEGTSNPNLYWYRQAAGRGLQLLFYSVGIGQISSEVPQNLSASRPQDRQFILSSKKLLLSDSGFYLCAWTGLAVKNIQYFGAGTRLSVL.

This clonotype appeared once. The CDR3 region is CASSQPPVGQGRHEQFF. In DNA form, the CDR3 reads TGCGCCAGCAGCCAACCCCCCGTGGGACAGGGACGCCATGAGCAGTTCTTC. The chain uses TRBV4-3 and TRBJ2-1; 9 positions match TRBD1. The CDR3 sequence is 17 residues long. In germline, CDR1 is LGHNA, CDR2 YSLEER. After removal of 2 bases from V and 8 bases from J, the junction contained 13 bases not matched to a gene.

This clonotype showed up just once. The V gene is TRBV5-1, the J gene TRBJ2-5; 9 nucleotides agree with TRBD2. CDR3 length: 16 residues. V lost 2 bases and J lost 1; bases outside the gene matches: 6. Per the germline V gene, CDR1 is SGHRS and CDR2 is YFSETQ. This CDR3 is CASSLRAGGIQETQYF. Here the CDR3 DNA reads TGCGCCAGCAGCTTAAGAGCGGGAGGCATCCAAGAGACCCAGTACTTC.

The chain uses TRBV5-1 and TRBJ2-2; the match to TRBD1 covers 7 bases. With V trimmed by 4 bases and J by 4 bases, 7 bases remained unmatched. The CDR3 has 15 amino acids. CDR1 is SGHRS and CDR2 is YFSETQ in the germline V gene. The CDR3 DNA sequence: TGCGCCAGCAGCACAGGGGTTGTTGTCACCGGGGAGCTGTTTTTT. Amino acids: CASSTGVVVTGELFF.

The CDR3 DNA reads as TGTGCCAGCAGTCCCCTTAGGACAGGCCTTAATGAAAAACTGTTTTTT. This gives the protein CASSPLRTGLNEKLFF. The chain links TRBV28 to TRBJ1-4, with 7 nucleotides matching TRBD1. V gave up 5 bases and J gave up 4 bases; unmatched junction bases: 10. The CDR3 length is 16 residues. Per the germline V gene, CDR1 is MDHEN and CDR2 is SYDVKM. Variable domain in full (rest from reference TRBV28 and TRBJ1-4): DVKVTQSSRYLVKRTGEKVFLECVQDMDHENMFWYRQDPGLGLRLIYFSYDVKMKEKGDIPEGYSVSREKKERFSLILESASTNQTSMYLCASSPLRTGLNEKLFFGSGTQLSVL.

The chain uses TRBV5-4 and TRBJ2-5; D call uncertain. The CDR3 loop spans 13 amino acids. Germline V gene sequence: CDR1 SGHNT, CDR2 YYREEE (reference sequence). V was cut by 0 bases and J by 0 bases, with 3 bases left in between. The CDR3 bases are TGTGCCAGCAGCTTGGCCGACCAAGAGACCCAGTACTTC. This gives the protein CASSLADQETQYF.

This chain links TRBV7-2 with TRBJ1-1; maybe TRBD1 (5 bases). CDR1 and CDR2 (germline): SGHTA, FQGNSA. This CDR3 region has 15 residues. Trimming shortened V by 2 bases and J by 4 bases, and 14 bases separated the two germline ends. The CDR3 bases are TGTGCCAGCAGCTTAATGCCGGGGCGAAGCACTGAAGCTTTCTTT. It translates to CASSLMPGRSTEAFF.